One sample yielded the 27 T cell receptor beta chains listed below, sequenced in a study of beta chain features in type 1 diabetes. Study-wide results and limits: All four CD4+ subsets of Type 1 diabetes patients contained TCRB CDR3s that were moderately but significantly shorter.

Their specific antigens are unknown. The investigators reverse transcribed all of the isolated RNA, so they sequenced expressed TCRB transcripts. Some clones are missing from TCRdb's copy, which holds only in-frame ones; the method was immunoSEQ multiplex PCR. This repertoire shows some 330,000 clones, around 13% found once; its top ten account for over 0.008%. The sample taken for sequencing was naive CD4+ T cells from blood. The receptors stem from a woman aged 18-29 years with type 1 diabetes.

This clone was observed a few times. The rearrangement joins TRBV4-2 to TRBJ2-1; no firm D call. The CDR3 spans 17 residues. Germline CDR1 LGHNA, CDR2 YNFKEQ. V was trimmed by 5 bases and J by 0 bases, leaving 17 bases between them. The chain's CDR3 is CASSASTVVSSYNEQFF. The CDR3 DNA reads TGTGCCAGCAGCGCAAGTACAGTGGTTTCCTCCTACAATGAGCAGTTCTTC.

The rearrangement uses TRBV11-2 and TRBJ2-5; D might be TRBD2 (6 bases). Looked up from germline, CDR1 is SGHAT and CDR2 is FQNNGV. V lost 2 bases to trimming and J lost 5 bases, with 12 bases between them. CDR3 length equals 14 residues. The CDR3 is CASSLLTRLETQYF. The CDR3 bases are TGTGCCAGCAGCTTATTGACTAGACTTGAGACCCAGTACTTC.

V usage is TRBV18 and J usage is TRBJ1-2, with D maybe TRBD1 (6 bases). CDR1 is KGHSH and CDR2 is LQKENI in the germline V gene. The CDR3 is 15 residues long. V lost 4 bases, J lost 4 bases, and 16 bases lay in between. CDR3 region: CASSRPNTGSYGYTF. The CDR3 region has the DNA TGTGCCAGCTCACGACCAAACACAGGGAGCTATGGCTACACCTTC.

The genes are TRBV7-9 and TRBJ2-1; 7 nucleotides agree with TRBD1. The V and J ends lost 1 base and 4 bases, in that order; junction bases with no gene match: 4. Germline V gene sequence: CDR1 SEHNR, CDR2 FQNEAQ (reference sequence). The CDR3 contains 15 residues. The CDR3 reads CASSLDEGAYNEQFF. The CDR3 nucleotides read TGTGCCAGCAGCTTAGACGAGGGGGCGTACAATGAGCAGTTCTTC.

The chain links TRBV4-3 to TRBJ2-3; a weak D match, TRBD2 (6 bases). V was shortened by 1 base and J by 11 bases, with 13 bases between the two germline ends. Germline values: CDR1 LGHNA, CDR2 YSLEER. The CDR3 is made up of 13 amino acids. CDR3 nucleotide sequence: TGCGCCAGCAGCCAAGTGGCGGGGCAATGGCAGTATTTT. As protein: CASSQVAGQWQYF.

The V call is TRBV5-1, the J call TRBJ2-5; possible D gene TRBD1, 5 bases. Germline V gives CDR1 SGHRS, CDR2 YFSETQ. This CDR3 is 12 amino acids long. V was pared by 5 bases and J by 5 bases, with 10 bases between. The CDR3 loop reads CASRVGVETQYF. In DNA form, the CDR3 reads TGCGCCAGCAGGGTAGGGGTCGAGACCCAGTACTTC. Variable domain in full (rest from reference TRBV5-1 and TRBJ2-5): KAGVTQTPRYLIKTRGQQVTLSCSPISGHRSVSWYQQTPGQGLQFLFEYFSETQRNKGNFPGRFSGRQFSNSRSEMNVSTLELGDSALYLCASRVGVETQYFGPGTRLLVL.

This clone was counted only a few times. This chain links TRBV28 with TRBJ2-2; perhaps TRBD1 as D (6 bases). This CDR3 comprises 14 residues. Germline loops: CDR1 MDHEN, CDR2 SYDVKM. V lost 3 bases to trimming and J lost 7 bases, with 12 bases between them. CDR3 protein: CASSFGQQNGELFF. CDR3 in DNA: TGTGCCAGCAGTTTTGGACAGCAAAACGGGGAGCTGTTTTTT.

This sequence joins TRBV9 and TRBJ1-5, with D maybe TRBD1 (5 bases). The CDR3 has 15 residues. The V gene's germline CDR1 is SGDLS and CDR2 YYNGEE. V lost 0 bases and J lost 0, with 7 bases in between. The DNA of the CDR3 is TGTGCCAGCAGCGTAGAAGGGGTTAGCAATCAGCCCCAGCATTTT. This encodes CASSVEGVSNQPQHF.

This rearrangement joins TRBV5-1 to TRBJ2-5; 12 nucleotides match TRBD1. Germline assignment: CDR1 SGHRS and CDR2 YFSETQ. This CDR3 comprises 15 residues. J lost 5 bases, V lost 4 bases, and 6 bases had no gene match. CDR3 amino acids: CASSTRDRGLETQYF. The CDR3 DNA is TGCGCCAGCAGCACCCGGGACAGGGGGCTGGAGACCCAGTACTTC.

A remark on this clone: Other DNA variants within this sample encode the same CDR3. The rearrangement uses TRBV18 and TRBJ2-5; maybe TRBD1 (6 bases). The CDR3 loop spans 13 amino acids. CDR1 is KGHSH, CDR2 LQKENI, per germline. Trimming shortened V by 2 bases and J by 5 bases, and 9 bases separated the two germline ends. Written as DNA, the CDR3 is TGTGCCAGCTCACCAAGGACAGCGGAGACCCAGTACTTC. As protein: CASSPRTAETQYF.

The rearrangement joins TRBV9 to TRBJ2-2, with D unresolved. CDR3 length equals 14 residues. The germline V gene encodes CDR1 SGDLS and CDR2 YYNGEE. Trimming left V 0 bases short and J 6 bases short, with 9 bases between. The CDR3 sequence is CASSVDGLAGELFF. For the CDR3, the DNA is TGTGCCAGCAGCGTAGATGGGCTGGCCGGGGAGCTGTTTTTT.

The sample holds a few counts of this clone. The genes are TRBV18 and TRBJ2-5; TRBD1 agrees at 9 bases. Germline lookup yields CDR1 KGHSH and CDR2 LQKENI. The CDR3 is made up of 17 amino acids. V was clipped by 3 bases and J by 1 base; unmatched bases: 9. DNA of the CDR3: TGTGCCAGCTCACCCTACCGGGACAGGGTCGGCCAAGAGACCCAGTACTTC. Amino acid sequence: CASSPYRDRVGQETQYF.

Only a few counts were recorded for this clone. V and J are TRBV28 and TRBJ2-7; a weak D match, TRBD2 (7 bases). V gave up 4 bases and J gave up 0 bases, with 16 bases separating them. The CDR3 extends over 16 amino acids. The germline CDR1 and CDR2 sequences are MDHEN and SYDVKM. This chain's CDR3 is CASSSEGGGTSYEQYF. In DNA, the CDR3 is TGTGCCAGCAGTTCAGAGGGCGGGGGCACCTCCTACGAGCAGTACTTC.

The rearrangement uses TRBV28 and TRBJ1-2; D remains unclear. Per the germline V gene, CDR1 is MDHEN and CDR2 is SYDVKM. This CDR3 has 12 amino acids. V was pared by 6 bases and J by 8 bases, with 13 bases between. The CDR3, as DNA: TGTGCCAGCAGCCTTGTCGCGGGGGGCTACACCTTC. Translated: CASSLVAGGYTF.

For this clone: Different DNA sequences within this sample yield the same CDR3. This chain joins TRBV9 and TRBJ1-1, with D tentatively TRBD1 (5 bases). Looked up from germline, CDR1 is SGDLS and CDR2 is YYNGEE. The V end was cut by 0 bases, the J end by 7 bases, with 7 bases between. This CDR3 has 12 amino acids. The CDR3 loop reads CASSVVQGEAFF. In nucleotides, the CDR3 is TGTGCCAGCAGCGTAGTCCAGGGTGAAGCTTTCTTT.

The chain employs TRBV7-9 and TRBJ1-2, with D tentatively TRBD1 (6 bases). The V end was cut by 3 bases, the J end by 0 bases, with 11 bases between. This CDR3 has 15 amino acids. In germline, CDR1 is SEHNR, CDR2 FQNEAQ (reference sequence). The CDR3: CASSFGQTTNYGYTF. In DNA, the CDR3 is TGTGCCAGCAGCTTTGGACAGACCACTAACTATGGCTACACCTTC.

This clone has a handful of counts. V usage is TRBV19 and J usage is TRBJ1-2; TRBD1 aligns across 7 bases. This CDR3 comprises 14 residues. CDR1 and CDR2 (germline): LNHDA, SQIVND (reference sequence). V lost 9 bases, J lost 0 bases, and 7 bases stayed unmatched. CDR3: CASQQGRANYGYTF. The CDR3 region has the DNA TGTGCCAGCCAACAGGGGAGAGCTAACTATGGCTACACCTTC.

The chain carries TRBV9 and TRBJ2-3; D might be TRBD2 (5 bases). Germline V gene data show CDR1 as SGDLS and CDR2 as YYNGEE. This CDR3 spans 15 amino acids. V lost 2 bases, J lost 5 bases, and 15 bases lay in between. As DNA, the CDR3 is TGTGCCAGCAGCGTTTCAGCGAGTCGGGGAGATACGCAGTATTTT. Amino acids: CASSVSASRGDTQYF.

The rearrangement links TRBV25-1 to TRBJ2-1; a possible D gene is TRBD2 (6 bases). Germline V gene lookup returns CDR1 MGHDK and CDR2 SYGVNS. V was pared by 6 bases and J by 9 bases, with 18 bases between. The CDR3 consists of 14 residues. The CDR3 sequence is CASSPPAAEGEQFF. Here the CDR3 DNA reads TGTGCCAGCAGCCCCCCAGCGGCGGAGGGTGAGCAGTTCTTC.

This clone was seen only a few times. The chain is built from TRBV9 and TRBJ1-1, with 10 nucleotides matching TRBD1. Germline V gene lookup returns CDR1 SGDLS and CDR2 YYNGEE. This CDR3 is built from 14 residues. J lost 4 bases, V lost 2 bases, and 2 bases had no gene match. This CDR3 reads CASSVRTGGTEAFF. CDR3 nucleotide sequence: TGTGCCAGCAGCGTCAGGACAGGGGGCACTGAAGCTTTCTTT. The variable domain in full, with the rest retrieved from reference TRBV9 and TRBJ1-1, is DSGVTQTPKHLITATGQRVTLRCSPRSGDLSVYWYQQSLDQGLQFLIQYYNGEERAKGNILERFSAQQFPDLHSELNLSSLELGDSALYFCASSVRTGGTEAFFGQGTRLTVV.

This clone was found a few times. V usage is TRBV5-4 and J usage is TRBJ2-1, with D unresolved. Trimming took 0 bases from V and 8 from J, leaving 6 bases between them. From germline, CDR1 is SGHNT and CDR2 YYREEE (reference sequence). The CDR3 consists of 12 residues. DNA of the CDR3: TGTGCCAGCAGCTTGGATATGTATGAGCAGTTCTTC. It specifies CASSLDMYEQFF.

The chain has TRBV29-1 and TRBJ1-2; D is undetermined. Trimming stripped 3 bases from V and 7 bases from J, with 6 bases between. This CDR3 is 10 amino acids long. Germline CDR1 and CDR2: SQVTM and ANQGSEA. CDR3: CSVDGSGYTF. Written as DNA, the CDR3 is TGCAGCGTTGACGGGTCTGGCTACACCTTC.

V is TRBV7-9 and J is TRBJ1-2; tentatively, D is TRBD1 (5 bases). CDR1 SEHNR and CDR2 FQNEAQ come from the germline V gene (reference sequence). The CDR3 extends over 14 amino acids. The V end was cut by 5 bases, the J end by 0 bases, with 10 bases between. The CDR3 nucleotides read TGTGCCAGCAGCGCTCAGACAGCTAACTATGGCTACACCTTC. It encodes CASSAQTANYGYTF.

V is TRBV19 and J is TRBJ2-7; 8 positions agree with TRBD2. J was trimmed by 2 bases and V by 10 bases; bases with no gene match: 7. Germline CDR1 reads LNHDA; CDR2 reads SQIVND (reference sequence). This CDR3 is built from 13 residues. DNA for the CDR3: TGTGCCACCACAAGCGGGAGTGCCTACGAGCAGTACTTC. As protein: CATTSGSAYEQYF. The entire variable domain, with the rest obtained from reference TRBV19 and TRBJ2-7, is as follows: DGGITQSPKYLFRKEGQNVTLSCEQNLNHDAMYWYRQDPGQGLRLIYYSQIVNDFQKGDIAEGYSVSREKKESFPLTVTSAQKNPTAFYLCATTSGSAYEQYFGPGTRLTVT.

This chain connects TRBV19 to TRBJ1-5; 8 nucleotides agree with TRBD1. The germline V gene encodes CDR1 LNHDA and CDR2 SQIVND (reference sequence). J lost 6 bases, V lost 6 bases, and 10 bases had no gene match. This CDR3 contains 15 residues. DNA for the CDR3: TGTGCCAGTAGCGCCGGGGCAGGGGGCGGTCAGCCCCAGCATTTT. It is translated as CASSAGAGGGQPQHF.

The chain couples TRBV9 to TRBJ2-1; D may be TRBD1 (6 bases). This CDR3 is 16 amino acids long. The V and J ends lost 2 bases and 7 bases respectively, with 19 bases between them. The V gene's germline CDR1 is SGDLS and CDR2 YYNGEE. The CDR3: CASSVVTGLNFNEQFF. As DNA, the CDR3 is TGTGCCAGCAGCGTCGTGACAGGCCTGAACTTTAATGAGCAGTTCTTC.

The J gene is TRBJ2-7, the V gene TRBV4-3; no firm D call. Germline-derived CDR1 and CDR2 are LGHNA and YSLEER. The V and J ends lost 1 base and 4 bases respectively, with 14 bases between them. The CDR3 contains 15 residues. The CDR3 sequence is CASSQVQGVGYEQYF. CDR3 coding DNA: TGCGCCAGCAGCCAAGTTCAAGGAGTGGGTTACGAGCAGTACTTC.